A selection of T cell receptor beta chains follows, all from one sample in a study of cytomegalovirus exposure and HLA in healthy donors. Sequenced by immunoSEQ multiplex PCR; TCRdb stores in-frame clones only, minus some. The table shows approximately 210,000 clones, with approximately 79% occurring only once. Sequenced: PBMCs. These receptors were taken from a girl aged 5-17 years in good health and CMV-seropositive. CDR3s leave out the opening cysteine and the closing phenylalanine or tryptophan. The order of the fields is J gene, V gene, CDR3 protein.

>TRBJ2-7|TRBV6-1
ASSEPGQGAGEQY
>TRBJ2-3|TRBV7-8
ASTTTDSDSTDTQY
>TRBJ2-7|TRBV5-1
ASSQTGGPSYEQY
>TRBJ2-7|TRBV7-9
ASSPPTGTYEQY
>TRBJ1-1|TRBV6-1
ASSERAGNTEAF
>TRBJ2-4|TRBV15
ATSREGTGTSIQY
>TRBJ1-2|TRBV7-2
ASSLGRQGLYGYT
>TRBJ1-2|TRBV4-2
ASSQDRAYGYT
>TRBJ1-1|TRBV14
ASSQVGFESTEAF
>TRBJ2-7|TRBV29-1
SVEVRQDSYEQY
>TRBJ2-1|TRBV19
ASSIAPKGINEQF
>TRBJ2-7|TRBV6-5
ASSPTGRPYEQY
>TRBJ1-2|TRBV21-1
ASSSPLGGRDYGYT
>TRBJ2-7|TRBV5-1
ASSLGGTGVPFYEQY
>TRBJ2-3|TRBV10-3
AINGDSSTDTQY
>TRBJ1-1|TRBV19
ASSPTGTMNTEAF
>TRBJ2-3|TRBV7-8
ASSPDRVGAADTQY
>TRBJ2-1|TRBV19
ASSLLGYVEQF
>TRBJ1-2|TRBV5-6
ASSLITGRGQDGYT
>TRBJ2-5|TRBV6-5
SSSPGLAGAMRY
>TRBJ1-3|TRBV2
ASRQDSGNTIY
>TRBJ2-4|TRBV7-2
ASSPIGGQGKNIQY
>TRBJ2-7|TRBV20-1
SASQGYEQY